One sample yielded the 30 T cell receptor beta chains listed below, sequenced in a study of CXCR3 chemokines and chemotherapy response in bladder cancer. Each CDR3 protein is one row after TCRdb ran MiXCR on the PCR reads. The sample contains about 8,100 distinct CDR3 sequences, roughly an eighth of which appear only once. This specimen was taken from a patient whose treatment included neoadjuvant chemotherapy. The receptor source for this set is a human donor with bladder cancer that responded to neoadjuvant chemotherapy.

This clonotype was found many times. The gene calls are TRBV18 and TRBJ2-1; 8 positions match TRBD2. The germline V gene encodes CDR1 KGHSH and CDR2 LQKENI. The CDR3 is 14 residues long. V lost 6 bases and J lost 6; bases outside the gene matches: 7. In nucleotides, the CDR3 is TGTGCCAGCTCTCACGGGACTAGATTCAATGAGCAGTTCTTC. Translated, it gives CASSHGTRFNEQFF. The variable domain in full, completed from reference TRBV18 and TRBJ2-1, reads NAGVMQNPRHLVRRRGQEARLRCSPMKGHSHVYWYRQLPEEGLKFMVYLQKENIIDESGMPKERFSAEFPKEGPSILRIQQVVRGDSAAYFCASSHGTRFNEQFFGPGTRLTVL.

In its sample, this clonotype was seen once. A much bigger clone sits one base away, suggesting this may be a read error. The chain employs TRBV7-9 and TRBJ2-4, with D perhaps TRBD2 (5 bases). The J call may be wrong; the DNA end is better matched by TRBJ2-1. The CDR3 spans 16 residues. Germline assignment: CDR1 SEHNR and CDR2 FQNEAQ (reference sequence). In nucleotides, the CDR3 is TGTGCCAGCAGCCACAGCGTTTCCCTAGCCAAAAACATTCAGTTCTTC. Amino acid sequence: CASSHSVSLAKNIQFF.

The sample holds a few counts of this clonotype. The CDR3: CASSLMDRGAVGYTF. The CDR3 DNA sequence: TGTGCCAGCAGCTTGATGGACAGGGGGGCGGTAGGCTACACCTTC. The chain joins TRBV14 to TRBJ1-2, with 10 positions matching TRBD1. The trim removed 5 bases at V and 8 bases at J, leaving 11 bases unmatched. Per the germline V gene, CDR1 is SGHDN and CDR2 is FVKESK. The CDR3 is 15 residues long.

The chain links TRBV6-5 to TRBJ2-3; TRBD2 matches at 12 bases. V lost 6 bases and J lost 6; bases outside the gene matches: 7. The germline gives CDR1 MNHEY, CDR2 SVGAGI. The length of the CDR3 is 15 residues. CDR3 nucleotide sequence: TGTGCCAGCAGGCCCCCTAGCGGGGGGGCGGATACGCAGTATTTT. This codes for CASRPPSGGADTQYF.

The chain recombines TRBV20-1 with TRBJ2-5; tentatively, D is TRBD1 (6 bases). V gave up 6 bases and J gave up 2 bases, with 16 bases separating them. CDR3 length: 14 amino acids. Germline lookup yields CDR1 DFQATT and CDR2 SNEGSKA (reference sequence). CDR3 coding DNA: TGCAGTGCCAATCAAGGGGGTAGTCAAGAGACCCAGTACTTC. This encodes CSANQGGSQETQYF.

By frequency in the sample, this clonotype is medium-sized. The chain combines TRBV24-1 with TRBJ1-5; no definite D call. Germline-derived CDR1 and CDR2 are KGHDR and SFDVKD. This CDR3 contains 14 residues. Trimming took off 3 bases at V and 4 bases at J, with 9 bases between the two ends. The CDR3 loop is CATSDNRPNQPQHF. DNA for the CDR3: TGTGCCACCAGTGATAACAGACCGAATCAGCCCCAGCATTTT.

This clonotype was recorded many times. The rearrangement uses TRBV19 and TRBJ1-2; a weak D match, TRBD1 (6 bases). CDR3 length: 13 amino acids. The V and J ends lost 4 bases and 8 bases respectively, with 14 bases between them. From germline, CDR1 is LNHDA and CDR2 SQIVND (reference sequence). The CDR3 region has the DNA TGTGCCAGTAGTACGCAGGGGTACGGAGGCTACACCTTC. Its protein product is CASSTQGYGGYTF.

This rearrangement joins TRBV10-1 to TRBJ1-4; D unresolved. The germline V gene has CDR1 WNHNN and CDR2 SYGVQD (reference sequence). Deletions cut 0 bases from V and 5 bases from J, with 7 bases between. The CDR3 consists of 14 residues. Here the CDR3 reads CASSESTANEKLFF. The CDR3 nucleotides are TGCGCCAGCAGTGAGTCGACGGCGAATGAAAAACTGTTTTTT.

This clonotype was observed a few times. V and J are TRBV30 and TRBJ2-7; 12 positions agree with TRBD2. CDR1 GTSNPN and CDR2 SVGIG come from the germline V gene (reference sequence). V was pared by 3 bases and J by 3 bases, with 6 bases of the junction left unmatched. This CDR3 is built from 15 residues. DNA for the CDR3: TGTGCCTGGAGGTTACTAGCGGGGGGCGTCTACGAGCAGTACTTC. It codes for CAWRLLAGGVYEQYF.

Relative to its sample, this clonotype is medium-sized. The chain combines TRBV19 with TRBJ1-4; D not resolved. There are 11 residues in the CDR3. Trimming removed 3 bases from V and 8 bases from J, with 4 bases in between. Germline V gives CDR1 LNHDA, CDR2 SQIVND (reference sequence). The CDR3 is CASSIREKLFF. CDR3 in DNA: TGTGCCAGTAGTATCCGGGAAAAACTGTTTTTT.

This clonotype was counted at least ten times. The rearrangement uses TRBV6-2 or TRBV6-3 and TRBJ1-5; TRBD1 agrees at 9 bases. V shed 6 bases, J shed 9 bases, and the junction held 15 bases outside the gene matches. Germline-derived CDR1 and CDR2 are MNHEY and SVGEGT. This CDR3 region has 16 residues. CDR3 amino acids: CASRTPSGTGSWPQHF. CDR3 bases: TGTGCCAGCAGGACTCCTTCCGGGACAGGGTCATGGCCCCAGCATTTT.

This clonotype was seen repeatedly, ten times or more. The V gene is TRBV6-1, the J gene TRBJ1-2; maybe TRBD1 (6 bases). The CDR3 sequence is 11 residues long. V was pared by 10 bases and J by 4 bases, with 10 bases between. The germline gives CDR1 MNHNS, CDR2 SASEGT. The CDR3 loop is CATGQLYGYTF. In nucleotides, the CDR3 is TGTGCCACCGGACAGCTCTATGGCTACACCTTC.

V is TRBV7-9 and J is TRBJ1-2; perhaps TRBD1 as D (6 bases). The germline CDR1 and CDR2 sequences are SEHNR and FQNEAQ (reference sequence). Trimming took 2 bases from V and 0 from J, leaving 7 bases between them. The CDR3 consists of 14 residues. In nucleotides, the CDR3 is TGTGCCAGCAGCTTAAAGGGGGCTAACTATGGCTACACCTTC. Translation gives CASSLKGANYGYTF.

This clonotype is medium-sized. This chain connects TRBV6-1 to TRBJ2-5; 10 nucleotides agree with TRBD1. J lost 1 base, V lost 6 bases, and 8 bases had no gene match. This CDR3 spans 16 amino acids. The germline V gene encodes CDR1 MNHNS and CDR2 SASEGT. The CDR3 loop is CASRAGQGVTQETQYF. The CDR3 DNA sequence: TGTGCCAGCAGGGCCGGACAGGGGGTTACCCAAGAGACCCAGTACTTC.

This clonotype is medium-sized within its sample. CDR3 sequence (DNA): TGTGCCAGCAGCGCTGATAGCGGGGGGCCCTACGAGCAGTACTTC. Residues: CASSADSGGPYEQYF. V and J are TRBV7-2 and TRBJ2-7; TRBD2 aligns across 10 bases. The CDR3 totals 15 residues. Germline V CDR1 and CDR2: SGHTA, FQGNSA. Trimming cost V 5 bases and J 2 bases; bases outside gene matches: 6.

The sample holds many counts of this clonotype. The gene calls are TRBV6-1 and TRBJ2-7, with 9 bases fitting TRBD2. Per germline, CDR1 MNHNS and CDR2 SASEGT. Trimming took 3 bases from V and 2 from J; bases not matched to a gene: 5. The CDR3 is 15 residues long. The CDR3 DNA reads as TGTGCCAGCAGTGAGGTTGCTAGCGGGGCCTACGAGCAGTACTTC. Protein product: CASSEVASGAYEQYF.

This clonotype is deemed medium-sized (0.01 to 0.1%). The chain joins TRBV6-1 to TRBJ1-6; 7 bases are shared with TRBD1. V shed 4 bases, J shed 6 bases, and the junction held 6 bases outside the gene matches. CDR3 length equals 15 residues. Germline V gives CDR1 MNHNS, CDR2 SASEGT. Written as DNA, the CDR3 is TGTGCCAGCAGTGTAACCGGGACAGCTAATTCACCCCTCCACTTT. This encodes CASSVTGTANSPLHF.

Note on this clonotype: A far larger clone is just one base off, so this is likely a read error. This chain connects TRBV5-4 to TRBJ2-1; TRBD1 or TRBD2 may be the D gene (5 bases each). Germline lookup yields CDR1 SGHNT and CDR2 YYREEE (reference sequence). Between the trimmed V and J ends, which lost 0 bases and 10 bases, there was a span of 8 bases. The CDR3 totals 12 residues. CDR3 residues: CASSLGGWEQFF. CDR3 coding DNA: TGTGCCAGCAGCTTGGGGGGGTGGGAGCAGTTCTTC.

This chain links TRBV12-3 or TRBV12-4 with TRBJ1-1; 7 nucleotides align to TRBD1. There are 13 residues in the CDR3. The J segment lost 3 bases and the V segment lost 6 bases, leaving 4 bases of the junction unmatched. CDR3 amino acids: CASSSTGYTEAFF. CDR3 coding DNA: TGTGCCAGCAGCTCGACAGGGTACACTGAAGCTTTCTTT.

The rearrangement links TRBV6-6 to TRBJ2-1, with D perhaps assigned TRBD1 or TRBD2 (5 bases each). The V and J ends lost 8 bases and 6 bases respectively, with 14 bases between them. From germline, CDR1 is MNHNY and CDR2 SVGAGI (reference sequence). This CDR3 contains 13 residues. The CDR3 nucleotides read TGTGCCAGCCACGCTGGGGGTGGCAATGAGCAGTTCTTC. It translates to CASHAGGGNEQFF.

This clonotype was picked up many times. The gene calls are TRBV7-3 and TRBJ1-1; 7 bases agree with TRBD1. J was trimmed by 4 bases and V by 0 bases; bases with no gene match: 5. The CDR3 is 15 amino acids. Germline V CDR1 and CDR2: SGHTA, FQGTGA. The CDR3 region has the DNA TGTGCCAGCAGCTTAACGCCAGGGGGGGCCACTGAAGCTTTCTTT. Its protein product is CASSLTPGGATEAFF.

In its sample, this clonotype was seen many times. The CDR3 region has the DNA TGTGCCACCAGTGATTTTGGTTGGCAGAGTTACAACACCGGGGAGCTGTTTTTT. Its translation: CATSDFGWQSYNTGELFF. V and J are TRBV24-1 and TRBJ2-2; D remains unclear. Germline-derived CDR1 and CDR2 are KGHDR and SFDVKD. The CDR3 loop spans 18 amino acids. Between the trimmed V and J ends, which lost 1 base and 2 bases, there was a span of 16 bases.

This clonotype was observed at least ten times. The chain recombines TRBV29-1 with TRBJ2-7; a possible D gene is TRBD1 (5 bases). From germline, CDR1 is SQVTM and CDR2 ANQGSEA. V was cut by 3 bases and J by 0 bases, with 9 bases left in between. The CDR3 totals 13 residues. The CDR3 DNA reads as TGCAGCGTTGAGGACACCCTCTCCTACGAGCAGTACTTC. Translated: CSVEDTLSYEQYF.

The V gene is TRBV14, the J gene TRBJ1-4, with D perhaps TRBD1 (5 bases). Trimming removed 2 bases from V and 13 bases from J, with 14 bases in between. This CDR3 has 13 amino acids. The V gene's germline CDR1 is SGHDN and CDR2 FVKESK. CDR3 in amino acids: CASSQYRGERLFF. The CDR3 DNA is TGTGCCAGCAGCCAATATCGGGGGGAGAGACTGTTTTTT.

This chain uses TRBV11-1 with TRBJ2-3; the D is unclear. Germline CDR1 SGHAT, CDR2 FQDESV (reference sequence). The CDR3 covers 14 residues. Trimming took off 2 bases at V and 0 bases at J, with 6 bases between the two ends. The CDR3 spells CASSLSPSTDTQYF. The CDR3 bases are TGTGCCAGCAGCTTATCTCCAAGCACAGATACGCAGTATTTT.

The table lists this clonotype with many counts. The V gene is TRBV6-5, the J gene TRBJ1-1; tentatively, D is TRBD1 (5 bases). CDR1 is MNHEY and CDR2 is SVGAGI in the germline V gene. This CDR3 comprises 19 residues. Trimming cost V 2 bases and J 0 bases, with 22 bases left between them. The CDR3 sequence: CASSYPSLGEASMNTEAFF. The CDR3 DNA sequence: TGTGCCAGCAGTTACCCCTCTCTGGGGGAGGCTTCAATGAACACTGAAGCTTTCTTT.

A few counts support this clonotype. The chain employs TRBV12-3 or TRBV12-4 and TRBJ1-1; D unclear. The V and J ends lost 1 base and 9 bases respectively, with 15 bases between them. The CDR3 spans 14 residues. The CDR3 loop is CASSLERGHLKAFF. In nucleotides, the CDR3 is TGTGCCAGCAGTTTAGAGAGAGGGCACTTGAAAGCTTTCTTT.

This clonotype was counted at least ten times. The CDR3 bases are TGCAGCGTGATGGGGGTTGGTAATGAAAAACTGTTTTTT. This sequence encodes CSVMGVGNEKLFF. The chain employs TRBV29-1 and TRBJ1-4; D possibly corresponds to TRBD1 (5 bases). The V and J ends lost 6 bases and 4 bases respectively, with 12 bases between them. CDR3 length: 13 residues. Germline lookup yields CDR1 SQVTM and CDR2 ANQGSEA.

This clonotype was seen at least ten times. The V and J genes are TRBV5-6 and TRBJ2-3; D unresolved. The CDR3 covers 15 residues. CDR1 and CDR2 (germline): SGHDT, YYEEEE. Trimming removed 0 bases from V and 0 bases from J, with 8 bases in between. CDR3 in DNA: TGTGCCAGCAGCTTGGCGCCGTCCAGCACAGATACGCAGTATTTT. Translated: CASSLAPSSTDTQYF.

This clonotype was recorded many times. The chain is built from TRBV7-2 and TRBJ1-3; D is uncertain. In germline, CDR1 is SGHTA, CDR2 FQGNSA. Trimming shortened V by 2 bases and J by 2 bases, and 7 bases separated the two germline ends. The CDR3 sequence is 14 residues long. Here the CDR3 DNA reads TGTGCCAGCAGCTTAAACAGCCCTGGAAACACCATATATTTT. Protein: CASSLNSPGNTIYF.